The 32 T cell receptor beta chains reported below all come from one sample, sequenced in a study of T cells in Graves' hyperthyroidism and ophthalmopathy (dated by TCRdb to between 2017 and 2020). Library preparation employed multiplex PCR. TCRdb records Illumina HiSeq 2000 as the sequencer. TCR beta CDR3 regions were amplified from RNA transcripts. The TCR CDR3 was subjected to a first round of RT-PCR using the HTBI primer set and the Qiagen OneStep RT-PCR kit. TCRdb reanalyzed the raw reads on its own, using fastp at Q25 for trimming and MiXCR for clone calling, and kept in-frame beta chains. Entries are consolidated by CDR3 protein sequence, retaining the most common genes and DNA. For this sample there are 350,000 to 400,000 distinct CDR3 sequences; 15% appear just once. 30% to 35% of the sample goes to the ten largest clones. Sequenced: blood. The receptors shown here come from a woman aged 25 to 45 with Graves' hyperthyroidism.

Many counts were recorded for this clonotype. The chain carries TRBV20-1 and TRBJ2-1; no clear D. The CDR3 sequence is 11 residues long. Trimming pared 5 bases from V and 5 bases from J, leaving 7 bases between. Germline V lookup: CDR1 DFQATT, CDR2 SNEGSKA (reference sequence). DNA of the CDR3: TGCAGTGCTCCGAAGAACAATGAGCAGTTCTTC. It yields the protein CSAPKNNEQFF.

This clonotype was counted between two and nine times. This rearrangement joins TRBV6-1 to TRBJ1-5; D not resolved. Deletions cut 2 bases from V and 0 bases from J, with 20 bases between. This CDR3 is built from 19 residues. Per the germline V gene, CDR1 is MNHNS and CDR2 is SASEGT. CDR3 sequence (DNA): TGTGCCAGCAGTGAAAGGTCCTTGGAGATCTATTATAGCAATCAGCCCCAGCATTTT. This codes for CASSERSLEIYYSNQPQHF.

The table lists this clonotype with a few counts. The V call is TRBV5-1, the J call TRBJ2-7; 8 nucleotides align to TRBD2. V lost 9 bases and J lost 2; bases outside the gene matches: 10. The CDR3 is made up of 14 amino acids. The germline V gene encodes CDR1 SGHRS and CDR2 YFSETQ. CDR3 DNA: TGCGCCACTAAAACGGGGGGGGGGGCCTACGAGCAGTACTTC. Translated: CATKTGGGAYEQYF.

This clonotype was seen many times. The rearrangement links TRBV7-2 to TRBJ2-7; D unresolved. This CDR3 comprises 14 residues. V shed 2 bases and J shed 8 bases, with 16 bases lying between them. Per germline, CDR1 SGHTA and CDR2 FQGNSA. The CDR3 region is CASSLFVAVLKQYF. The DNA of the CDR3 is TGTGCCAGCAGCTTATTCGTGGCGGTACTCAAGCAGTACTTC.

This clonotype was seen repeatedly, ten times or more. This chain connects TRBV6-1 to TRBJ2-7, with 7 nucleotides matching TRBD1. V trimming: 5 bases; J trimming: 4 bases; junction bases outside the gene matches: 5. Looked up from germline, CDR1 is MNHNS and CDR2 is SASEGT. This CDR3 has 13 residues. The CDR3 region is CASSRNRGYEQYF. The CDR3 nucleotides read TGTGCCAGCAGTCGTAACAGGGGTTACGAGCAGTACTTC.

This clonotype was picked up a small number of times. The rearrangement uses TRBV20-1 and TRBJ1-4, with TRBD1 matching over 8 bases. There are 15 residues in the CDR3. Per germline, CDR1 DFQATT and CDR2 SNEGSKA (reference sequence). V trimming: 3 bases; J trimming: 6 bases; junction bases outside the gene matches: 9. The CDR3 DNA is TGCAGTGCTAGTAGTCCAGGGGGCCGGGATGAAAAACTGTTTTTT. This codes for CSASSPGGRDEKLFF.

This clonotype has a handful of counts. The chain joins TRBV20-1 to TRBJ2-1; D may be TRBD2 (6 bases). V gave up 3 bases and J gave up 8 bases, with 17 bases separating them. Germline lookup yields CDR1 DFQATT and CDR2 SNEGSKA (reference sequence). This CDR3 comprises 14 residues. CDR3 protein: CSASRIAAVYEQFF. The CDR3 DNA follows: TGCAGTGCTAGCCGGATAGCGGCCGTTTATGAGCAGTTCTTC.

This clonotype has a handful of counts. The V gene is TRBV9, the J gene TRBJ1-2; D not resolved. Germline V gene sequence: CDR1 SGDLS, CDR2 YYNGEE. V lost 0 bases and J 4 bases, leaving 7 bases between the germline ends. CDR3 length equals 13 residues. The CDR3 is CASSVDQVYGYTF. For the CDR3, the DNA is TGTGCCAGCAGCGTAGATCAGGTCTATGGCTACACCTTC. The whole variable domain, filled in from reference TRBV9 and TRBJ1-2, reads DSGVTQTPKHLITATGQRVTLRCSPRSGDLSVYWYQQSLDQGLQFLIQYYNGEERAKGNILERFSAQQFPDLHSELNLSSLELGDSALYFCASSVDQVYGYTFGSGTRLTVV.

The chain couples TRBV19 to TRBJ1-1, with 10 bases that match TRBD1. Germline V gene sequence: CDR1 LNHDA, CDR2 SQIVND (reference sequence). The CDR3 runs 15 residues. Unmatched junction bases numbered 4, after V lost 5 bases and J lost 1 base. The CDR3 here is CASSARDRGNTEAFF. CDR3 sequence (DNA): TGTGCCAGTAGTGCCCGGGACAGGGGGAACACTGAAGCTTTCTTT.

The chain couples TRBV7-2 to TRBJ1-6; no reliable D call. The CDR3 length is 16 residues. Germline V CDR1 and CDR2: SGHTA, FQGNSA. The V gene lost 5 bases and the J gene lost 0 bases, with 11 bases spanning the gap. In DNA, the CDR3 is TGTGCCAGCAGCCTGAGAGTAAACTCCTATAATTCACCCCTCCACTTT. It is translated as CASSLRVNSYNSPLHF.

The CDR3 protein is CASSLSTQYNEQFF. The CDR3 region has the DNA TGTGCCAGTAGTTTGTCGACACAATACAATGAGCAGTTCTTC. This chain connects TRBV19 to TRBJ2-1; D is unclear. Trimming cost V 5 bases and J 4 bases, with 12 bases left between them. The V gene's germline CDR1 is LNHDA and CDR2 SQIVND (reference sequence). This CDR3 contains 14 residues.

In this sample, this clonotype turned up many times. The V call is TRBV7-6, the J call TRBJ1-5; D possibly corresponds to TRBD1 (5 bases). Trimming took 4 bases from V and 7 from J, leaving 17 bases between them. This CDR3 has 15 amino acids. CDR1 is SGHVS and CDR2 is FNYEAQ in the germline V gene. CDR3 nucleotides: TGTGCCAGCAGCTCATTGGGGCAGGGCCGGCAGCCCCAGCATTTT. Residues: CASSSLGQGRQPQHF.

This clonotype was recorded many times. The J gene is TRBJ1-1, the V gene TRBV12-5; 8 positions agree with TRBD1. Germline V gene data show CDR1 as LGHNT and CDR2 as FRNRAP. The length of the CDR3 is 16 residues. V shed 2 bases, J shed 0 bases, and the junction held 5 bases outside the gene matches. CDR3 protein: CASGLTTGQVNTEAFF. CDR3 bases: TGTGCTAGTGGTTTGACAACGGGACAGGTGAACACTGAAGCTTTCTTT.

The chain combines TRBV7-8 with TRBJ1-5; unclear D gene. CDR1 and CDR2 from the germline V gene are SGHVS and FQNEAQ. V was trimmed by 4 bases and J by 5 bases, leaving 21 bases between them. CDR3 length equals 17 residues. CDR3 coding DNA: TGTGCCAGCAGCTCCGGCCTAACTCCCACATTCTATCAGCCCCAGCATTTT. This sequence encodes CASSSGLTPTFYQPQHF.

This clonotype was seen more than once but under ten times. Here the CDR3 reads CASSEPGLGNNEQFF. The CDR3 DNA follows: TGTGCCAGCAGTGAGCCGGGACTAGGAAACAATGAGCAGTTCTTC. The rearrangement links TRBV25-1 to TRBJ2-1; 8 bases are a match to TRBD2. Germline values: CDR1 MGHDK, CDR2 SYGVNS. The length of the CDR3 is 15 residues. V lost 3 bases, J lost 5 bases, and 6 bases stayed unmatched.

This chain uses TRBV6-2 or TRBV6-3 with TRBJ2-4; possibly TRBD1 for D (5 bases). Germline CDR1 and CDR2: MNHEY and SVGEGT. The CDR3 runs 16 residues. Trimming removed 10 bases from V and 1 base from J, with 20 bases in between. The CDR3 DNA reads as TGTGCCACCTCTTCCCAGGGAAATAGGGCCAAAAACATTCAGTACTTC. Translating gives CATSSQGNRAKNIQYF.

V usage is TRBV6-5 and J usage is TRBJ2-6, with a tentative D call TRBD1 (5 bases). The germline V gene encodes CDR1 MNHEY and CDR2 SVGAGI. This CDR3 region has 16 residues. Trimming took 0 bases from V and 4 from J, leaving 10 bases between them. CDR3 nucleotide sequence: TGTGCCAGCAGTTACTCACCAGGGCCCGGGGCCAACGTCCTGACTTTC. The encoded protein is CASSYSPGPGANVLTF.

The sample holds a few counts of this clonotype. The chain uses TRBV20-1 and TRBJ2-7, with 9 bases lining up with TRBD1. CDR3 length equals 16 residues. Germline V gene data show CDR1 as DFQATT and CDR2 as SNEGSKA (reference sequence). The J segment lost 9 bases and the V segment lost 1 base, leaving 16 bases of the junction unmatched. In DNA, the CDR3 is TGCAGTGCTAGAGCAAGACCGGGACAGGGTACCCTTAGGCAGTACTTC. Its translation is CSARARPGQGTLRQYF.

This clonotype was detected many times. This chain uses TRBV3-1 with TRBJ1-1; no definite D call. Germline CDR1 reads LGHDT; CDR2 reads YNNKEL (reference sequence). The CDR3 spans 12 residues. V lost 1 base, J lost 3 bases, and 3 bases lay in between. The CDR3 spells CASSQGDTEAFF. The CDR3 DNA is TGTGCCAGCAGCCAAGGAGACACTGAAGCTTTCTTT.

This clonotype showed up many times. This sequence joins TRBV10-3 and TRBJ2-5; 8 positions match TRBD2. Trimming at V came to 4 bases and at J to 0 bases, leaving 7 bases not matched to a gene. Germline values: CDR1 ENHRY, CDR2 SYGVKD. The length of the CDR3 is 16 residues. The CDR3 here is CAISVLAGSYQETQYF. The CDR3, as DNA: TGTGCCATCAGTGTGTTAGCGGGATCGTACCAAGAGACCCAGTACTTC.

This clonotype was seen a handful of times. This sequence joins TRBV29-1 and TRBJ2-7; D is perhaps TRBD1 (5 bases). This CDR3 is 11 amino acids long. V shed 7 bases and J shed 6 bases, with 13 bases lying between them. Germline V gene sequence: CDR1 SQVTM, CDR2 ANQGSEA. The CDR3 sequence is CSAGAEGEQYF. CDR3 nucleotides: TGCAGCGCTGGGGCCGAAGGCGAGCAGTACTTC.

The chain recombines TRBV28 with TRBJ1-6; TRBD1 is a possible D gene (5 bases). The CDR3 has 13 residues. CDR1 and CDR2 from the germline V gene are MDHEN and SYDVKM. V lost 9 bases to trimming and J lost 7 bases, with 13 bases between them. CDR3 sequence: CASLRDQNSPLHF. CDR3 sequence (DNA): TGTGCCAGTCTCCGGGACCAAAATTCACCCCTCCACTTT.

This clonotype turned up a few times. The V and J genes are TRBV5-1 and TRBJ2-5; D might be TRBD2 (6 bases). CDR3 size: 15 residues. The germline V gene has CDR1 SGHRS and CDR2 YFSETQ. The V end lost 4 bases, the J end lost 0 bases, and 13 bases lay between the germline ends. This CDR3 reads CASSPHGGNQETQYF. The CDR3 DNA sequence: TGCGCCAGCAGCCCCCACGGGGGAAACCAAGAGACCCAGTACTTC. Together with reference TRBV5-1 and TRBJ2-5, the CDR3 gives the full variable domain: KAGVTQTPRYLIKTRGQQVTLSCSPISGHRSVSWYQQTPGQGLQFLFEYFSETQRNKGNFPGRFSGRQFSNSRSEMNVSTLELGDSALYLCASSPHGGNQETQYFGPGTRLLVL.

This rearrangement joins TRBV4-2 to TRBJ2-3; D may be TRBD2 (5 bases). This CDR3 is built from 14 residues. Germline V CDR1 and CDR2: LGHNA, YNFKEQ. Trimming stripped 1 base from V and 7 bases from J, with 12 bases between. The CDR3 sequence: CASSQGASSYTQYF. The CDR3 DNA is TGTGCCAGCAGCCAAGGAGCTAGCTCGTATACGCAGTATTTT.

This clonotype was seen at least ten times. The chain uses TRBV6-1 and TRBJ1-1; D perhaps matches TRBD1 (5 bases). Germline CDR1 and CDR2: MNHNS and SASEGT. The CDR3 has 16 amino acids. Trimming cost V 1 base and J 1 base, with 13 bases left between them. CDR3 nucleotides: TGTGCCAGCAGTGAAGTGAGACAGAGGGGGAACACTGAAGCTTTCTTT. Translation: CASSEVRQRGNTEAFF.

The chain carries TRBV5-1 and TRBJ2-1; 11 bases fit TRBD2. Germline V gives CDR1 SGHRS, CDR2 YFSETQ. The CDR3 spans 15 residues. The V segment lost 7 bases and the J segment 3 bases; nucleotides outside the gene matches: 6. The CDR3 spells CASSLAGGHYNEQFF. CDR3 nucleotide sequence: TGCGCCAGCTCCCTAGCGGGGGGACACTACAATGAGCAGTTCTTC.

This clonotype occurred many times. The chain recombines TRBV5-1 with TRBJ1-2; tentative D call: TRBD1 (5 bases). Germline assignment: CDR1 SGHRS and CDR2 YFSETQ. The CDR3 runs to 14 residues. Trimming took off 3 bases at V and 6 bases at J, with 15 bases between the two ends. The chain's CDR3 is CASSSQQGVDGYTF. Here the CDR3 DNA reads TGCGCCAGCAGCTCCCAACAAGGGGTGGATGGCTACACCTTC.

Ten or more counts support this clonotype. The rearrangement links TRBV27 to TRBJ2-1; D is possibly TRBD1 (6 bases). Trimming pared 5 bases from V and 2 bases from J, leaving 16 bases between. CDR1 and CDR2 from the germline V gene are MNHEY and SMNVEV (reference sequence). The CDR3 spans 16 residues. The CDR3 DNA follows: TGTGCCAGCAGTGGGCGGACAGATAGAGCCTACAATGAGCAGTTCTTC. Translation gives CASSGRTDRAYNEQFF.

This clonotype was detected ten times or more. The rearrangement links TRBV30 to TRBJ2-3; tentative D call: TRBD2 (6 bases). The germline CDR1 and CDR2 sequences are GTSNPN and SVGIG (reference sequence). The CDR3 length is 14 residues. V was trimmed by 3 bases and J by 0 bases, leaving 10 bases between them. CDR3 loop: CAWRWAGSTDTQYF. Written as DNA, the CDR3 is TGTGCCTGGAGGTGGGCGGGGAGCACAGATACGCAGTATTTT.

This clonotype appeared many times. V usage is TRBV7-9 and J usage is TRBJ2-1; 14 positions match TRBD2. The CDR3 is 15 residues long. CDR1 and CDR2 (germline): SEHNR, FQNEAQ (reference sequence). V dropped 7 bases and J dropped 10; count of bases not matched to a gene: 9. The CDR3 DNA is TGTGCCAGCACCGGACTAGCGGGAGGCCCGGGGGAGCAGTTCTTC. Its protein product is CASTGLAGGPGEQFF.

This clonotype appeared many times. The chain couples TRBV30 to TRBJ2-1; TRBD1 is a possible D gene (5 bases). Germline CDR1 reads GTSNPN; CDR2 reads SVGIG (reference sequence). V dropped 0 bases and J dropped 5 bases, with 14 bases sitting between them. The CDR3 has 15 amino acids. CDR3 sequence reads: CAWSVGLQGHNEQFF. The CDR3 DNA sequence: TGTGCCTGGAGTGTAGGGTTGCAGGGTCACAATGAGCAGTTCTTC.

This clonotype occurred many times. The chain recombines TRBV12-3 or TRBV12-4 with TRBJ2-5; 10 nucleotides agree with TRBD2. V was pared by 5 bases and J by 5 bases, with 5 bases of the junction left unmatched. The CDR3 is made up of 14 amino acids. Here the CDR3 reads CASSLQAGGETQYF. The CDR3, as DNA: TGTGCCAGCAGTCTCCAAGCGGGAGGGGAGACCCAGTACTTC.